The T cell receptor (beta chain) under discussion was sequenced for a study of sequential checkpoint blockade in melanoma. Study summary: Matched biopsies came pretreatment and at week 13 for about 24 patients.

The repertoire was sequenced with immunoSEQ multiplex PCR; TCRdb's copy has only in-frame clones and lacks some. In the table there are about 3,700 clones, 20% to 25% of which are singletons. The CDR3 consists of 15 residues. Germline loops: CDR1 MNHGY, CDR2 SAAAGT. The V gene end was trimmed by 5 bases and the J gene end by 7 bases; junction bases not matched to a gene: 10. Treatment specified: randomized to nivolumab then ipilimumab (arm A) or the reverse (arm B). In this sample, this clone turned up a few times. Sequencing was performed on tumor tissue (inferred from file names), taken from a patient given nivolumab and ipilimumab in sequence. This rearrangement joins TRBV6-8 to TRBJ1-2; 10 bases are shared with TRBD1. This clonotype originated in a human donor with melanoma. The CDR3 sequence: CASSVAGTGDFGYTF. The CDR3 DNA follows: TGTGCCAGCAGTGTAGCCGGGACAGGGGATTTTGGCTACACCTTC.